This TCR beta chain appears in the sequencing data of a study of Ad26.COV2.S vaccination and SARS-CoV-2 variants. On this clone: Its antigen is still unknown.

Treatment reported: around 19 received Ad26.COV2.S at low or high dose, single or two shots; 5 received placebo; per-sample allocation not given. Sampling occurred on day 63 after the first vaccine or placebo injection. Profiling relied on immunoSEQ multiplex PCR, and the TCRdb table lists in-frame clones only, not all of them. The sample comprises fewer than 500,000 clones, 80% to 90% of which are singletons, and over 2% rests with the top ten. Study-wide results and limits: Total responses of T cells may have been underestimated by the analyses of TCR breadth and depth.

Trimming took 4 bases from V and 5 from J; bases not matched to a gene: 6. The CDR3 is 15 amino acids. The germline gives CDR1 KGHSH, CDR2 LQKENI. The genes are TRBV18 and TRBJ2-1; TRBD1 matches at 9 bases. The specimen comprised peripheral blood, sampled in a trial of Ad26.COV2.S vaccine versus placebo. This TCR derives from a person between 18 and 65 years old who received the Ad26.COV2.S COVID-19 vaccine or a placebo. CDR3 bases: TGTGCCAGCTCACTTGGAGGGACAGGGAACAATGAGCAGTTCTTC. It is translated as CASSLGGTGNNEQFF.